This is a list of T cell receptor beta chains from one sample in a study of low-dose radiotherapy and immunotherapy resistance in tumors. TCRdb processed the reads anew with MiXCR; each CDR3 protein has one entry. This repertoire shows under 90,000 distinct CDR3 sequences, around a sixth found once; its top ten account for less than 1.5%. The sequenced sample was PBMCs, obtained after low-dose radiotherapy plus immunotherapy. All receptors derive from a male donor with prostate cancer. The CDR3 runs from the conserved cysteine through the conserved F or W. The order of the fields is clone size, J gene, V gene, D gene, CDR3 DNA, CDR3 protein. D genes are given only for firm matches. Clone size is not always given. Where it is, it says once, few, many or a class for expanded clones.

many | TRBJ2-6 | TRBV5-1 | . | TGTGCCAGCAGCTTACAGGGAACTGGGGCCAACGTCCTGACTTTC | CASSLQGTGANVLTF
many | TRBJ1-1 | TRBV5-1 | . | TGCGCCAGCAGCTTGGACAGGAACACTGAAGCTTTCTTT | CASSLDRNTEAFF
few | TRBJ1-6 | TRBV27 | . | TGTGCCAGCAGTTTCCTGTTTCCCGATAATTCACCCCTCCACTTT | CASSFLFPDNSPLHF
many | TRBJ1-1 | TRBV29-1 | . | TGCAGCGTTGCGGGTCCGAACACTGAAGCTTTCTTT | CSVAGPNTEAFF
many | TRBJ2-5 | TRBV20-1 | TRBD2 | TGCAGTGCTAGAGAAAGTAGCTGGAGCGGGGCGACCCAGTACTTC | CSARESSWSGATQYF
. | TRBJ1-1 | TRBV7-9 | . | TGTGCCAGCAGCTTAACAACTGGCACTGAAGCTTTCTTT | CASSLTTGTEAFF
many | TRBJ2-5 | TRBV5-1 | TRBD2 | TGCGCCAGCAGCTTGGTTGTGGGAGGGAACCAAGAGACCCAGTACTTC | CASSLVVGGNQETQYF
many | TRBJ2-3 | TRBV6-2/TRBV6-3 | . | TGTGCCAGCAGCCGGGGACCCACAAATACGCAGTATTTT | CASSRGPTNTQYF
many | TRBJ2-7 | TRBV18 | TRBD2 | TGTGCCAGCTCACCACGAGGACTAGCTCCCCACGAGCAGTACTTC | CASSPRGLAPHEQYF
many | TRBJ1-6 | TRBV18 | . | TGTGCCAGCTCCTCCAGGCAAGAGAATTCACCCCTCCACTTT | CASSSRQENSPLHF
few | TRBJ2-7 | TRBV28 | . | TGTGCCATCCGACCGTCAGTCTCCTACGAGCAGTACTTC | CAIRPSVSYEQYF
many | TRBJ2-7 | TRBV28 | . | TGTGCCAGCAGTCCTACGGGGGAAACATCCTACGAGCAGTACTTC | CASSPTGETSYEQYF
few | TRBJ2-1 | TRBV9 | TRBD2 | TGTGCCAGCAGTACTCTAGCGGCCTCTTACAATGAGCAGTTCTTC | CASSTLAASYNEQFF
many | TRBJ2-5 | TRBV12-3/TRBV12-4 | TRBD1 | TGTGCCAGCAGTTGGGCCAGGGGGATGCAAGAGACCCAGTACTTC | CASSWARGMQETQYF
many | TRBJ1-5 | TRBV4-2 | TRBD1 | TGTGCCAGCAGCCAAGGGGACAGCCACAACAATCAGCCCCAGCATTTT | CASSQGDSHNNQPQHF
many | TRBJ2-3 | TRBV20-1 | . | TGCAGTGCTAGCTTAAGCACAGATACGCAGTATTTT | CSASLSTDTQYF
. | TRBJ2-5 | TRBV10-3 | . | TGTGCCATCAGTGAGACAGCGACGCAAGAGACCCAGTACTTC | CAISETATQETQYF
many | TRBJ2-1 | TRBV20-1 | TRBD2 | TGCAGTGCTTCCGGGACTAGCGTTGGCCATGAGCAGTTCTTC | CSASGTSVGHEQFF
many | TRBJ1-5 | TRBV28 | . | TGTGCCAGCAGTTATCTAGGCAGGGCAGATCAGCCCCAGCATTTT | CASSYLGRADQPQHF
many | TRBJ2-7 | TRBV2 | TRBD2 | TGTGCCAGCGGGGACTATCCCTTCGAGCAGTACTTC | CASGDYPFEQYF
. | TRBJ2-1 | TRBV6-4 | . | TGTGCCACCCCCCTCGAAAGCTCCTACAATGAGCAGTTCTTC | CATPLESSYNEQFF
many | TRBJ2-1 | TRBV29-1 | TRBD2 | TGCAGCGTTGTTTTAGGGACTAGCGGGAGTAATGAGCAGTTCTTC | CSVVLGTSGSNEQFF